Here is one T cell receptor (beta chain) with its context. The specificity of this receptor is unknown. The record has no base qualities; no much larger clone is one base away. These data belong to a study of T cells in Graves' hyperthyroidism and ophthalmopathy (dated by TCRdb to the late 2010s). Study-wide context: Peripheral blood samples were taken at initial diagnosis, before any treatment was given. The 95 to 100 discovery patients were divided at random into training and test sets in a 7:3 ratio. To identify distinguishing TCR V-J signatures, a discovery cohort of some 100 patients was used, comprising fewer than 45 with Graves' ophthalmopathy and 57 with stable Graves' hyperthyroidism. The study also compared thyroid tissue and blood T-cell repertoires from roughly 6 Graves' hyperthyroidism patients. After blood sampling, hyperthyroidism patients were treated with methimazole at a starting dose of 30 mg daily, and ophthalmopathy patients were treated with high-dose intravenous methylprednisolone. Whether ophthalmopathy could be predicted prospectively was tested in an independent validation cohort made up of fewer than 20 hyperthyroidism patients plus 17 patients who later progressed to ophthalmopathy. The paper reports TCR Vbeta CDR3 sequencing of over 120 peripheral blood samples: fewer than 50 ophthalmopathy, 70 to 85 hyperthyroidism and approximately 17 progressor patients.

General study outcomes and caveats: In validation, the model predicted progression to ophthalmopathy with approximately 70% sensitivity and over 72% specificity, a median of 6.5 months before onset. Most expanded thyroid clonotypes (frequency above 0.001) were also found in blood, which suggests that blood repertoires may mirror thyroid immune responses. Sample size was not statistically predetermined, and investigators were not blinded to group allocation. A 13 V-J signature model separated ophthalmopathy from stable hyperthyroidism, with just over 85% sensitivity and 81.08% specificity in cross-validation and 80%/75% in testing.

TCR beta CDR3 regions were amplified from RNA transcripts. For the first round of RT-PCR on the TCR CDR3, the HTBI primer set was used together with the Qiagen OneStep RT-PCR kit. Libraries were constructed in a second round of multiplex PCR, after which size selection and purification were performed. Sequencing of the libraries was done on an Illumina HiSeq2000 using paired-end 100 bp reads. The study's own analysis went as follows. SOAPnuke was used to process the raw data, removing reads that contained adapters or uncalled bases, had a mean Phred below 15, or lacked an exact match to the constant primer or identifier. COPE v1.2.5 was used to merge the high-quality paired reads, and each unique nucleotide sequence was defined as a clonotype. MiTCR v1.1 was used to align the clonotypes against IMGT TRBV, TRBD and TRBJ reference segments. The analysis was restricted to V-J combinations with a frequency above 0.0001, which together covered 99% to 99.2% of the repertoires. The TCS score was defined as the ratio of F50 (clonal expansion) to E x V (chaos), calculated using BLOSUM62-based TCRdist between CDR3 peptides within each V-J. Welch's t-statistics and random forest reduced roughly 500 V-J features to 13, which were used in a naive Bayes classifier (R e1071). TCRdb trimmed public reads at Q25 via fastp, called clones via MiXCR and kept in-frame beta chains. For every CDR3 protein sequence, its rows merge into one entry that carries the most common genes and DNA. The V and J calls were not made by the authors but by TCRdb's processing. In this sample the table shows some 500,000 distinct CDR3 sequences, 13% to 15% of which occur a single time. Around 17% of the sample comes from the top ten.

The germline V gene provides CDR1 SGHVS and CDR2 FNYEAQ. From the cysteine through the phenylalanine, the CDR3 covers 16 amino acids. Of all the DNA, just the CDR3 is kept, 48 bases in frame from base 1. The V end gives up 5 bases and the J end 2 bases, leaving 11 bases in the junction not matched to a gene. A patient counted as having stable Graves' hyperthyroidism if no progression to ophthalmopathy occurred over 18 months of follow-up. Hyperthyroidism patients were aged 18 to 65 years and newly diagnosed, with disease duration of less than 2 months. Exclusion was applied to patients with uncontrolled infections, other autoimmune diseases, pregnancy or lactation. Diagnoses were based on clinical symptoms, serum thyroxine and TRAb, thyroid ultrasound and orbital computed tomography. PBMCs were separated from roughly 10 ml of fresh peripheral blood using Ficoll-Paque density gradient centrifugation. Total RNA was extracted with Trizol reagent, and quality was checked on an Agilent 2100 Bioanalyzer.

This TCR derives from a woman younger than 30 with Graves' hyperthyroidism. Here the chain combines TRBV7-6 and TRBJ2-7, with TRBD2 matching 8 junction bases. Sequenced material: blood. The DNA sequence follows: TGTGCCAGCAGCCCGATCGCGGGACTAGAGGCCTACGAGCAGTACTTC. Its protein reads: CASSPIAGLEAYEQYF.